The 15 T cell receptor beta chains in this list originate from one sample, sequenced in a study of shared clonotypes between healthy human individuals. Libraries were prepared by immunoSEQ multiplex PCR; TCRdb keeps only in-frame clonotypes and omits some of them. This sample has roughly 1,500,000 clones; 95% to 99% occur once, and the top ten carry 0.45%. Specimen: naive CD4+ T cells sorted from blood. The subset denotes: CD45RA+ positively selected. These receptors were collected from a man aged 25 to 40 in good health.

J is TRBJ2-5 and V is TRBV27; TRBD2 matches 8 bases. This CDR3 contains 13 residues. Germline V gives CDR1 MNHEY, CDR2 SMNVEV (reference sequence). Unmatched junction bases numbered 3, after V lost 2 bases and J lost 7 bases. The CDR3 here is CASSLIAGLTQYF. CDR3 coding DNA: TGTGCCAGCAGTTTAATAGCGGGACTGACCCAGTACTTC.

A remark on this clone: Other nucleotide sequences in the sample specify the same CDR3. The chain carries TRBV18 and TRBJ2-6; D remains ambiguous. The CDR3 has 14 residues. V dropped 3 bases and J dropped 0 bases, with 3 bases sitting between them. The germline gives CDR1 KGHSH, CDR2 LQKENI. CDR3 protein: CASSPLSGANVLTF. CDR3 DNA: TGTGCCAGCTCACCTCTCTCTGGGGCCAACGTCCTGACTTTC.

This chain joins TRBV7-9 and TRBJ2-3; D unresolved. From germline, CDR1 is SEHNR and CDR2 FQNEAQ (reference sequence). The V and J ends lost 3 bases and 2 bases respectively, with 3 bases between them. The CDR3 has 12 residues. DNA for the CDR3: TGTGCCAGCAGCTTTCCCACAGATACGCAGTATTTT. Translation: CASSFPTDTQYF.

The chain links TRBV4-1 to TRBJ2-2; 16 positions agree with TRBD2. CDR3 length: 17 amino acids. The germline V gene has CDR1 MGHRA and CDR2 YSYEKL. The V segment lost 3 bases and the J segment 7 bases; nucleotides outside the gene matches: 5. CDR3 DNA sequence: TGCGCCAGCAGCCAGGGACTAGCGGGAGGGATAATCGGGGAGCTGTTTTTT. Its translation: CASSQGLAGGIIGELFF.

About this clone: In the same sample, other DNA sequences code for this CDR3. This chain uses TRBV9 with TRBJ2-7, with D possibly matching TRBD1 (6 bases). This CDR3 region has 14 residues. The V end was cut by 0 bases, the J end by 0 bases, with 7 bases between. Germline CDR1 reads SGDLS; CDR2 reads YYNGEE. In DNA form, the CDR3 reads TGTGCCAGCAGCGTAGCAGGGGCCTCCTACGAGCAGTACTTC. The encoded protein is CASSVAGASYEQYF.

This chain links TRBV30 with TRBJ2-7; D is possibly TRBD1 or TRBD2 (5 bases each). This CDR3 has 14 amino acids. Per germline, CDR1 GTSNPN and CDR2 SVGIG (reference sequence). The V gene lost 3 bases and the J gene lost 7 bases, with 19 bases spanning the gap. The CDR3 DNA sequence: TGTGCCTGGAGATCCCTACTAGGGGCAGGGGAGCAGTACTTC. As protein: CAWRSLLGAGEQYF.

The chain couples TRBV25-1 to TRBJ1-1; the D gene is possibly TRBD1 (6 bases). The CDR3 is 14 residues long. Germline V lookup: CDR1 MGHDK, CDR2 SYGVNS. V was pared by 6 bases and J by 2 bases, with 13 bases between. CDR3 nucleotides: TGTGCCAGCAGGGGGGCAGGGGCTAACACTGAAGCTTTCTTT. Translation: CASRGAGANTEAFF.

The CDR3 DNA is TGTGCCAGCAGCTTAGATTCCGGGGAAACCTACGAGCAGTACTTC. It translates to CASSLDSGETYEQYF. The J gene is TRBJ2-7, the V gene TRBV7-2; D possibly corresponds to TRBD2 (5 bases). There are 15 residues in the CDR3. Trimming left V 1 base short and J 2 bases short, with 12 bases between. Germline-derived CDR1 and CDR2 are SGHTA and FQGNSA.

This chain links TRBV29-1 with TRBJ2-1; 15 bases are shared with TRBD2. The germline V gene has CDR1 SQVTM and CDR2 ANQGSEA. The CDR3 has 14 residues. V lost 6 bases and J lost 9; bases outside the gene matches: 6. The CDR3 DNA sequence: TGCAGCGTGACCCCGGGACTAGCGGGAGGTGAGCAGTTCTTC. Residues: CSVTPGLAGGEQFF.

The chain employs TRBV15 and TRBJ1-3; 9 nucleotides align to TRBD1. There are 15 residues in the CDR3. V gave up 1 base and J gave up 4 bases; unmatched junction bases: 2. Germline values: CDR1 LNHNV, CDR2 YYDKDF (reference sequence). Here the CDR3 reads CATSRAGQGGNTIYF. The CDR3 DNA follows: TGTGCCACCAGCAGAGCGGGACAGGGCGGAAACACCATATATTTT.

CDR3 sequence: CASSDRTYEQYF. As DNA, the CDR3 is TGTGCCAGCAGTGACAGAACCTACGAGCAGTACTTC. The chain employs TRBV25-1 and TRBJ2-7; D is uncertain. Germline V gene lookup returns CDR1 MGHDK and CDR2 SYGVNS. Trimming left V 3 bases short and J 2 bases short, with 5 bases between. The CDR3 has 12 amino acids.

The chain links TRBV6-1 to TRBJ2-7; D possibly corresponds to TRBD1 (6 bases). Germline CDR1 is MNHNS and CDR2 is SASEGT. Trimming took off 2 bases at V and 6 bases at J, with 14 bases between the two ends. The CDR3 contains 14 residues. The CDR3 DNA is TGTGCCAGCAGTGAATTAGGTAGAGGGGGCGAGCAGTACTTC. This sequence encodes CASSELGRGGEQYF.

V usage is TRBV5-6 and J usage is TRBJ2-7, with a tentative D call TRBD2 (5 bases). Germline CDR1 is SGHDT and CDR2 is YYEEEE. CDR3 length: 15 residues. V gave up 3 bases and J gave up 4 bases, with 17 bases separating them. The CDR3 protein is CASSSGLTPGYEQYF. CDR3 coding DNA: TGTGCCAGCAGCTCAGGACTGACTCCAGGATACGAGCAGTACTTC.

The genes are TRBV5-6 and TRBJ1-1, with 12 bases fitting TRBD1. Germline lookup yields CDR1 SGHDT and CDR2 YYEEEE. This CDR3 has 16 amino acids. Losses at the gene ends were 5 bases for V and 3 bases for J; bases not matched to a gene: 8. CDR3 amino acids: CASRRDRGLRYTEAFF. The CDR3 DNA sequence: TGTGCCAGCAGAAGGGACAGGGGGCTCCGTTACACTGAAGCTTTCTTT.

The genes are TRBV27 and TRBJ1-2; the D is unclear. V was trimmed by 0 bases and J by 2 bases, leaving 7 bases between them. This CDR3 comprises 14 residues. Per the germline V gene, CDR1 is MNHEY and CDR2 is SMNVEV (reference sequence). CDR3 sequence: CASSLSQRNYGYTF. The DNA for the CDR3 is TGTGCCAGCAGTTTATCTCAGCGGAACTATGGCTACACCTTC.